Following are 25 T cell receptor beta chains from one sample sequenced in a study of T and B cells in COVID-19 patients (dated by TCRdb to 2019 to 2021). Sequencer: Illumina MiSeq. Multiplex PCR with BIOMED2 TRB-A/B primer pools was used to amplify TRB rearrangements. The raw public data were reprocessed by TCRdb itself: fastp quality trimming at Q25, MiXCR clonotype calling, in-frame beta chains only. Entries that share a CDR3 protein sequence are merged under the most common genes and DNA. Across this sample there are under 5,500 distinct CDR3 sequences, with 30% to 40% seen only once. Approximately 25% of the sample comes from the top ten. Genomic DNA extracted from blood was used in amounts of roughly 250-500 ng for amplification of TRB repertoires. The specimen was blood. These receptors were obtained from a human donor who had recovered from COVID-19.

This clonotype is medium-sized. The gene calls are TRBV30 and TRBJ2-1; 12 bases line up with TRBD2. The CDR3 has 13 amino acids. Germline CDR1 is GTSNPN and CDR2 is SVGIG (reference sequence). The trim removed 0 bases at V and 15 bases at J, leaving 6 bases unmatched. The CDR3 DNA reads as TGTGCCTGGAGTGTCCATCTAGCGGGAGGGACGTTCTTC. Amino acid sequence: CAWSVHLAGGTFF.

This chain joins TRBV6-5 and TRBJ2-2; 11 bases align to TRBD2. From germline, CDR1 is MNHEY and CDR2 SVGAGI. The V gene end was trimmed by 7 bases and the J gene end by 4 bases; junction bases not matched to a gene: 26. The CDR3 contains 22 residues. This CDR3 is CASIGYRPLQLAGDTTTGELFF. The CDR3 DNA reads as TGTGCCAGCATCGGTTACAGACCCCTCCAACTAGCGGGAGACACGACCACCGGGGAGCTGTTTTTT.

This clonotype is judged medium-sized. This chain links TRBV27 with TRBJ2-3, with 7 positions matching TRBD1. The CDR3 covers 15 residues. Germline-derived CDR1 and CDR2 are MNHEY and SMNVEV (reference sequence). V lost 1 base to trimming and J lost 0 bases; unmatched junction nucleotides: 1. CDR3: CASSLWDRSTDTQYF. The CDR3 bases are TGTGCCAGCAGTTTATGGGACAGAAGCACAGATACGCAGTATTTT.

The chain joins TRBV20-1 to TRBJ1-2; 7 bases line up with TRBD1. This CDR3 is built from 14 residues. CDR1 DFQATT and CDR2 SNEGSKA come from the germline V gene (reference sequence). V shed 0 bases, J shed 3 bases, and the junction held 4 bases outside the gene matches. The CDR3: CSARDSGQDYGYTF. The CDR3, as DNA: TGCAGTGCTAGAGATTCCGGACAGGACTATGGCTACACCTTC.

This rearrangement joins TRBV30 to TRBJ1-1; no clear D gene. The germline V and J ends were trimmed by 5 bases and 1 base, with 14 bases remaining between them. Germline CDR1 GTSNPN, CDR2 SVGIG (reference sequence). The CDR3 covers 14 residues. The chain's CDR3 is CAWGGGPKNTEAFF. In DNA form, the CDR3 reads TGTGCCTGGGGTGGAGGGCCCAAGAACACTGAAGCTTTCTTT. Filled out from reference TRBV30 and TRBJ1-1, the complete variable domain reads SQTIHQWPATLVQPVGSPLSLECTVEGTSNPNLYWYRQAAGRGLQLLFYSVGIGQISSEVPQNLSASRPQDRQFILSSKKLLLSDSGFYLCAWGGGPKNTEAFFGQGTRLTVV.

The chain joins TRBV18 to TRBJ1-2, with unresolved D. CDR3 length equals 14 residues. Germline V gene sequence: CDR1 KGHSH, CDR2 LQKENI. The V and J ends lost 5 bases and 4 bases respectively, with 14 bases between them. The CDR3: CASSTGERIYGYTF. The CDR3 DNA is TGTGCCAGCTCAACCGGGGAAAGGATCTATGGCTACACCTTC.

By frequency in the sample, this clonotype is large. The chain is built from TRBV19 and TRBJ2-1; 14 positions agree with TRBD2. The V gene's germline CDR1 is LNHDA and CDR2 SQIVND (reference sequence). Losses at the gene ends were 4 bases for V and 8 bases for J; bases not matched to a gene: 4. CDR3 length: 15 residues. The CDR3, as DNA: TGTGCCAGTAGTAGGACTAGCGGGAGGAACGATGAGCAGTTCTTC. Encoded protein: CASSRTSGRNDEQFF.

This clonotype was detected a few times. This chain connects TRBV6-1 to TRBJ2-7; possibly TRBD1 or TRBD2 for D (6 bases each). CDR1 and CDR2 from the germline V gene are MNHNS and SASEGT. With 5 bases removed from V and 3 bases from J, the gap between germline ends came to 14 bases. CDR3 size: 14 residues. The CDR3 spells CASSYGKGGYEQYF. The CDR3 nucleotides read TGTGCCAGCAGTTACGGAAAGGGGGGCTACGAGCAGTACTTC.

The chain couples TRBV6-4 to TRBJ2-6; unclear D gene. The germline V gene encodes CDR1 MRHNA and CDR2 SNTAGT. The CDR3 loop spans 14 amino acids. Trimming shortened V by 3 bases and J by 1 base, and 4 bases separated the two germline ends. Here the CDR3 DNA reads TGTGCCAGCAGTGAAGGGTCTGGGGCCAACGTCCTGACTTTC. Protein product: CASSEGSGANVLTF.

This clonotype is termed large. CDR3 sequence: CASSEAQGGGSTDTQYF. As DNA, the CDR3 is TGTGCCAGCAGTGAAGCCCAGGGGGGGGGTAGCACAGATACGCAGTATTTT. The chain employs TRBV6-1 and TRBJ2-3; D is perhaps TRBD1 or TRBD2 (7 bases each). Germline values: CDR1 MNHNS, CDR2 SASEGT. The germline V and J ends were trimmed by 0 bases and 0 bases, with 13 bases remaining between them. The CDR3 length is 17 residues.

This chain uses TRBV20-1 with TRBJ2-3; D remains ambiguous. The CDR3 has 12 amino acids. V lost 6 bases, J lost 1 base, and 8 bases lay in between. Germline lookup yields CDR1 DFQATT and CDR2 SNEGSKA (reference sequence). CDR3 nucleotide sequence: TGCAGTGCCAGCCCGGGCACAGATACGCAGTATTTT. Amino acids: CSASPGTDTQYF.

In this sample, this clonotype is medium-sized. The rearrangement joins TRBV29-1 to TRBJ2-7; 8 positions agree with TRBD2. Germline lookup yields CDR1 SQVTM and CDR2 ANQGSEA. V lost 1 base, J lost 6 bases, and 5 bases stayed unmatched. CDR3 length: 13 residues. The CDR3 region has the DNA TGCAGCGTTGAAGTCCGGGAGGGGTCCGAGCAGTACTTC. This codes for CSVEVREGSEQYF.

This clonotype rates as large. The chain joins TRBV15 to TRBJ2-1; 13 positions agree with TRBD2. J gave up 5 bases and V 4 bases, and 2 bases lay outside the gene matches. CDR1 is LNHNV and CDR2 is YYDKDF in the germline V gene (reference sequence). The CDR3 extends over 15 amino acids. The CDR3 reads CATSKGTSGNNEQFF. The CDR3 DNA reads TGTGCCACCAGCAAAGGGACTAGCGGGAACAATGAGCAGTTCTTC.

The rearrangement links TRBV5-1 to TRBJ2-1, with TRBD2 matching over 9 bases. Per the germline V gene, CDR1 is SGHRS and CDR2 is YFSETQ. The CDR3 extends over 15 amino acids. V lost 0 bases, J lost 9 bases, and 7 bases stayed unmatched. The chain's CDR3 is CASSLGRGRAGEQFF. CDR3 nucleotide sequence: TGCGCCAGCAGCTTGGGTCGCGGGAGGGCCGGTGAGCAGTTCTTC.

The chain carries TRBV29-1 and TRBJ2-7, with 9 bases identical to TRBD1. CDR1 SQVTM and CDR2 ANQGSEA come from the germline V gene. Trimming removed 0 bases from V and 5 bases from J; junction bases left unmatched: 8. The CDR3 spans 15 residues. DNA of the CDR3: TGCAGCGTTGAAGATGTCCGTGGACAGGGGAACGAGCAGTACTTC. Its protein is CSVEDVRGQGNEQYF.

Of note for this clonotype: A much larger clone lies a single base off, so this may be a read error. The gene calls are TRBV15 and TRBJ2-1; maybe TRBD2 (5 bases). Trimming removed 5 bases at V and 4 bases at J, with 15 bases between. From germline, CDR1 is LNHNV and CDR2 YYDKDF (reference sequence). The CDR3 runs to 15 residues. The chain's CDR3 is CATSSPGKVYNEQFF. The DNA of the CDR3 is TGTGCCACCAGCTCGCCGGGAAAGGTATACAATGAGCAGTTCTTC. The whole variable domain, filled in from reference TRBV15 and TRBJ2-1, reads DAMVIQNPRYQVTQFGKPVTLSCSQTLNHNVMYWYQQKSSQAPKLLFHYYDKDFNNEADTPDNFQSRRPNTSFCFLDIRSPGLGDTAMYLCATSSPGKVYNEQFFGPGTRLTVL.

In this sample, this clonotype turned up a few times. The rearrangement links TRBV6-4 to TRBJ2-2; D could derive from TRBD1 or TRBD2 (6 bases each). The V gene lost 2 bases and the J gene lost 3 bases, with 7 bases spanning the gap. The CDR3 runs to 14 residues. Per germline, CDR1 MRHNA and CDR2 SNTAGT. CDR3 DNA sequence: TGTGCCAGCAGTGACAGGGGGGACACCGGGGAGCTGTTTTTT. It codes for CASSDRGDTGELFF.

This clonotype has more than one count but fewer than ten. The CDR3 DNA follows: TGTGCCAGCAGTTTGACAACTTACAATGAGCAGTTCTTC. This encodes CASSLTTYNEQFF. The chain couples TRBV27 to TRBJ2-1, with D uncertain. The CDR3 spans 13 residues. Trimming removed 3 bases from V and 4 bases from J, with 7 bases in between. Germline assignment: CDR1 MNHEY and CDR2 SMNVEV (reference sequence).

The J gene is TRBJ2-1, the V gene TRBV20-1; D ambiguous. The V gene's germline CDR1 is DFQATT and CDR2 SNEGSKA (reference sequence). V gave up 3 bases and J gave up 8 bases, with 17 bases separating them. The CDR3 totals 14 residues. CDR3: CSASGQVPLDEQFF. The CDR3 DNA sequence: TGCAGTGCTAGTGGGCAGGTACCTTTGGATGAGCAGTTCTTC.

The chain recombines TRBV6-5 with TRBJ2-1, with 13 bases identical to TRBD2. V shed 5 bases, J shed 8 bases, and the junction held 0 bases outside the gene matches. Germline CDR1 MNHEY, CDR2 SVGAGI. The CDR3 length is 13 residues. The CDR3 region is CASSGTSGDEQFF. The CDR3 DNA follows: TGTGCCAGCAGTGGGACTAGCGGGGATGAGCAGTTCTTC.

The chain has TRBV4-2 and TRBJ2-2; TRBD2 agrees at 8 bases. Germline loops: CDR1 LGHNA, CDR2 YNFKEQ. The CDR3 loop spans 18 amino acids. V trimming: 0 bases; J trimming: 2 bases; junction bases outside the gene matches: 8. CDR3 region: CASSQDGSGRSNTGELFF. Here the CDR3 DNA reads TGTGCCAGCAGCCAAGACGGCAGCGGGAGAAGCAACACCGGGGAGCTGTTTTTT.

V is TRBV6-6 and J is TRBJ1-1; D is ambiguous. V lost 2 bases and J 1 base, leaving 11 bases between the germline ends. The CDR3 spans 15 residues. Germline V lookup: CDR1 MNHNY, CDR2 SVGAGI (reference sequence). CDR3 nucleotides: TGTGCCAGCAGTTACCCTTCGACTGGGAACACTGAAGCTTTCTTT. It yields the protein CASSYPSTGNTEAFF.

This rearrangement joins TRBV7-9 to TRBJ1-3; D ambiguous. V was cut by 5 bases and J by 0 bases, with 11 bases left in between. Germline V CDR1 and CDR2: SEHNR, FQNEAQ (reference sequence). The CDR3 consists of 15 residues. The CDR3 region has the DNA TGTGCCAGCAGCCCCTCGGGCTTCTCTGGAAACACCATATATTTT. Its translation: CASSPSGFSGNTIYF.

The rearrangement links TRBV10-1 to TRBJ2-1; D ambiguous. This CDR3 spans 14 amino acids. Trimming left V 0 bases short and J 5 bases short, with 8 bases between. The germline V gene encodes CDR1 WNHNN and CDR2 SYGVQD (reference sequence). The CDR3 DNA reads TGCGCCAGCAGTGAGTCCGGACGCCACAATGAGCAGTTCTTC. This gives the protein CASSESGRHNEQFF.

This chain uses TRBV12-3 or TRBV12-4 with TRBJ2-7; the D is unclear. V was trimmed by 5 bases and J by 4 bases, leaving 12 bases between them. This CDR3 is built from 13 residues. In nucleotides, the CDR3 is TGTGCCAGCAGTGATCAACATCCTTACGAGCAGTACTTC. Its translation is CASSDQHPYEQYF.